This TCR beta chain is drawn from a study of Graves' ophthalmopathy and Graves' hyperthyroidism. Study information: The blood sample was drawn at first diagnosis and before any treatment.

Investigators amplified TCR beta CDR3 regions from RNA transcripts. The authors performed first-round RT-PCR with HTBI primers and then a second-round multiplex PCR. TCRdb ran MiXCR on the multiplex PCR reads and lists one entry per CDR3 protein. This sample has some 750,000 distinct CDR3 sequences, with roughly 41% found just once. Study conclusions and caveats: Blood also harbored most expanded thyroid clonotypes above 0.001 frequency. Using 13 signatures, a model distinguished ophthalmopathy from stable hyperthyroidism, reaching just under 90% sensitivity and approximately 80% specificity.

This clonotype was observed a handful of times. Its antigen is unidentified. The CDR3 length is 14 residues. The V and J ends lost 5 bases and 4 bases, in that order; junction bases with no gene match: 6. Per the germline V gene, CDR1 is MNHEY and CDR2 is SVGAGI. Moderately to severely active ophthalmopathy under 3 months, CAS at least 3, NOSPECS at least 4. Sequencing was carried out using peripheral blood. V gene TRBV6-5 combines with J gene TRBJ1-1, with TRBD1 matching over 8 bases. The TCR originated in an adult man with Graves' ophthalmopathy. This chain's CDR3 is CASSRNRGSTEAFF. In nucleotides, the CDR3 is TGTGCCAGCAGTCGGAACAGGGGGAGCACTGAAGCTTTCTTT.